A selection of T cell receptor beta chains follows, all from one sample in a study of stem cell transplantation in POMP-related autoinflammatory disease. TCRdb keeps only in-frame clones here, not all; method: immunoSEQ multiplex PCR. The data show about 68,000 clones, roughly 93% seen once. This material consisted of CD4+ T cells from PBMCs, taken after stem cell transplantation. The receptors were gathered from a human patient with POMP-related autoinflammation and immune dysregulation (PRAID). Part of the T cell pool may stem from the graft donor. Each CDR3 is given with its conserved first and last residue. Each record gives: J gene, V gene, D gene, clone size, CDR3 protein, CDR3 DNA. The D gene is left open where the match is weak. Clone size is not always given. Where it is, it says once, few, many or a class for expanded clones.

J: TRBJ2-7; V: TRBV2; D: -; size: -; CDR3: CATRLDITDYEQYF; DNA: TGTGCCACCAGACTAGATATAACGGACTACGAGCAGTACTTC
J: TRBJ2-1; V: TRBV11-2; D: TRBD2; size: few; CDR3: CASSYTSGTYNEQFF; DNA: TGTGCCAGCAGTTATACTAGCGGCACCTACAATGAGCAGTTCTTC
J: TRBJ2-2; V: TRBV24-1; D: -; size: -; CDR3: CATSGERANTGELFF; DNA: TGTGCCACCTCCGGGGAGCGGGCGAACACCGGGGAGCTGTTTTTT
J: TRBJ1-1; V: TRBV5-5; D: -; size: -; CDR3: CASSWGFNMNTEAFF; DNA: TGTGCCAGCAGCTGGGGGTTCAATATGAACACTGAAGCTTTCTTT
J: TRBJ1-4; V: TRBV10-3; D: -; size: -; CDR3: CAISEADREKLFF; DNA: TGTGCCATCAGTGAGGCAGACAGGGAAAAACTGTTTTTT
J: TRBJ1-4; V: TRBV3-1/TRBV3-2; D: TRBD1; size: -; CDR3: CASSTPGQGDEKLFF; DNA: TGTGCCAGCAGCACCCCGGGACAGGGGGATGAAAAACTGTTTTTT
J: TRBJ2-1; V: TRBV24-1; D: -; size: -; CDR3: CATSDPQGGAGPYNEQFF; DNA: TGTGCCACCAGTGATCCCCAGGGGGGGGCTGGCCCGTACAATGAGCAGTTCTTC
J: TRBJ2-1; V: TRBV12-3/TRBV12-4; D: -; size: -; CDR3: CASRSGVEQFF; DNA: TGTGCCAGCAGGTCCGGGGTTGAGCAGTTCTTC
J: TRBJ2-1; V: TRBV29-1; D: -; size: -; CDR3: CSVVGEAEQFF; DNA: TGCAGCGTTGTGGGGGAAGCTGAGCAGTTCTTC
J: TRBJ2-5; V: TRBV7-9; D: -; size: -; CDR3: CASSRGGGETQYF; DNA: TGTGCCAGCAGCCGGGGAGGTGGAGAGACCCAGTACTTC
J: TRBJ1-1; V: TRBV9; D: -; size: -; CDR3: CASSSGDWNTEAFF; DNA: TGTGCCAGCAGCTCCGGCGACTGGAACACTGAAGCTTTCTTT
J: TRBJ2-5; V: TRBV20-1; D: -; size: once; CDR3: CSPRAGETQYF; DNA: TGCAGTCCCCGGGCGGGCGAGACCCAGTACTTC
J: TRBJ1-1; V: TRBV5-4; D: -; size: -; CDR3: CASSLAGGGDTEAFF; DNA: TGTGCCAGCAGCTTGGCCGGGGGGGGAGACACTGAAGCTTTCTTT
J: TRBJ1-3; V: TRBV4-1; D: -; size: -; CDR3: CASSLLGVAGNTIYF; DNA: TGCGCCAGCAGCCTCCTCGGGGTGGCTGGAAACACCATATATTTT
J: TRBJ2-2; V: TRBV5-1; D: TRBD2; size: -; CDR3: CASSLTWDYPTGELFF; DNA: TGCGCCAGCAGCTTGACCTGGGACTACCCCACCGGGGAGCTGTTTTTT
J: TRBJ2-1; V: TRBV11-2; D: TRBD2; size: -; CDR3: CASSPVLAGAHEQFF; DNA: TGTGCCAGCAGCCCGGTATTAGCGGGAGCCCATGAGCAGTTCTTC